These 29 T cell receptor beta chains came from one sample sequenced in a study of T cell responses to AZD1222 COVID-19 vaccine. The table came from immunoSEQ multiplex PCR; TCRdb's copy has only in-frame clones and leaves some out. Among about 140,000 clones listed, 75% to 95% were seen once. Source: peripheral blood, taken on day 0 of AZD1222 vaccination. All receptors derive from an adult in good health.

The chain joins TRBV30 to TRBJ1-1, with D perhaps TRBD1 (5 bases). The germline V gene has CDR1 GTSNPN and CDR2 SVGIG (reference sequence). This CDR3 is 13 amino acids long. Trimming left V 5 bases short and J 8 bases short, with 18 bases between. In DNA form, the CDR3 reads TGTGCCTGGCAAAACGAGTGGCAGGGCGAAGCTTTCTTT. Encoded protein: CAWQNEWQGEAFF. Full variable domain (rest looked up from reference TRBV30 and TRBJ1-1): SQTIHQWPATLVQPVGSPLSLECTVEGTSNPNLYWYRQAAGRGLQLLFYSVGIGQISSEVPQNLSASRPQDRQFILSSKKLLLSDSGFYLCAWQNEWQGEAFFGQGTRLTVV.

The sample holds one count of this clone. This chain uses TRBV5-3 with TRBJ2-1; possibly TRBD2 for D (5 bases). TRBV5-3 is sorted into the ORF group, with uncertain function. V was pared by 0 bases and J by 8 bases, with 9 bases between. The CDR3 is 13 amino acids. DNA for the CDR3: TGTGCCAGAAGCTTGGTGGTGAGGGATGAGCAGTTCTTC. It codes for CARSLVVRDEQFF.

The CDR3 sequence is CASSEKGRTPGEQYF. DNA for the CDR3: TGTGCCAGCAGCGAGAAAGGACGGACCCCGGGCGAGCAGTACTTC. The chain couples TRBV5-6 to TRBJ2-7; D ambiguous. V lost 4 bases and J 6 bases, leaving 20 bases between the germline ends. The germline CDR1 and CDR2 sequences are SGHDT and YYEEEE. The CDR3 is 15 residues long.

V usage is TRBV6-5 and J usage is TRBJ1-5, with no clear D. The CDR3 extends over 15 amino acids. Germline V gene sequence: CDR1 MNHEY, CDR2 SVGAGI. The V end lost 6 bases, the J end lost 0 bases, and 12 bases lay between the germline ends. The CDR3 nucleotides are TGTGCCAGCAGGCCGGGAGGCTTTAGCAATCAGCCCCAGCATTTT. The encoded protein is CASRPGGFSNQPQHF.

The chain combines TRBV7-9 with TRBJ1-2; D might be TRBD1 (5 bases). V was trimmed by 5 bases and J by 8 bases, leaving 15 bases between them. The germline CDR1 and CDR2 sequences are SEHNR and FQNEAQ (reference sequence). CDR3 length equals 13 residues. Here the CDR3 DNA reads TGTGCCAGCAGCCCGGACAAATCAGGCGGCTACACCTTC. This gives the protein CASSPDKSGGYTF.

The chain carries TRBV7-8 and TRBJ2-1, with D perhaps TRBD1 or TRBD2 (5 bases each). The CDR3 loop spans 17 amino acids. Germline assignment: CDR1 SGHVS and CDR2 FQNEAQ. Deletions cut 0 bases from V and 2 bases from J, with 14 bases between. The CDR3 region is CASSLAGPGLAYNEQFF. As DNA, the CDR3 is TGTGCCAGCAGCTTAGCGGGTCCGGGGCTAGCCTACAATGAGCAGTTCTTC. The full variable domain, its missing parts supplied by reference TRBV7-8 and TRBJ2-1, is GAGVSQSPRYKVAKRGQDVALRCDPISGHVSLFWYQQALGQGPEFLTYFQNEAQLDKSGLPSDRFFAERPEGSVSTLKIQRTQQEDSAVYLCASSLAGPGLAYNEQFFGPGTRLTVL.

V and J are TRBV3-1 (or the pseudogene TRBV3-2) and TRBJ1-6, with D uncertain. The CDR3 is 16 residues long. Trimming cost V 4 bases and J 5 bases, with 15 bases left between them. CDR1 is LGHDT, CDR2 YNNKEL, per germline (reference sequence). This CDR3 reads CASSPHWAENNSPLHF. The CDR3 nucleotides read TGTGCCAGCAGCCCCCATTGGGCAGAAAATAATTCACCCCTCCACTTT.

This sequence joins TRBV2 and TRBJ2-7, with D possibly being TRBD2 (6 bases). V lost 7 bases, J lost 2 bases, and 12 bases lay in between. Germline V gives CDR1 SNHLY, CDR2 FYNNEI. This CDR3 is 13 amino acids long. Here the CDR3 DNA reads TGTGCCAGCAAGAATCCTAGCGCCTACGAGCAGTACTTC. Amino acid sequence: CASKNPSAYEQYF.

This clone occurred once. The CDR3 DNA sequence: TGCGCCAGCAGTCTTTGTTTTTATAGTACAGAAAGTGGAAACACCATATATTTT. It yields the protein CASSLCFYSTESGNTIYF. The chain combines TRBV23-1 with TRBJ1-3; D uncertain. TRBV23-1 is treated as an ORF (open reading frame) with a function not yet certain. V shed 4 bases and J shed 3 bases, with 22 bases lying between them. The CDR3 has 18 amino acids.

The chain has TRBV5-5 and TRBJ2-1, with no clear D. Trimming shortened V by 4 bases and J by 6 bases, and 20 bases separated the two germline ends. The length of the CDR3 is 16 residues. Germline CDR1 is SGHKS and CDR2 is YYEKEE (reference sequence). In DNA form, the CDR3 reads TGTGCCAGCAGCCAAGAAGCAGGTTCCTACAGCAATGAGCAGTTCTTC. Translating it yields CASSQEAGSYSNEQFF.

This clone came up once. This chain connects TRBV5-8 to TRBJ1-1; a possible D gene is TRBD1 (5 bases). V was cut by 4 bases and J by 2 bases, with 12 bases left in between. Germline CDR1 and CDR2: SGHTS and YDEGEE. The CDR3 spans 14 residues. The CDR3 DNA follows: TGTGCCAGCAGCCCAAAGACAGATAACACTGAAGCTTTCTTT. Translation gives CASSPKTDNTEAFF. Combining the CDR3 with reference TRBV5-8 and TRBJ1-1 gives the whole variable domain EAGVTQSPTHLIKTRGQQATLRCSPISGHTSVYWYQQALGLGLQFLLWYDEGEERNRGNFPPRFSGRQFPNYSSELNVNALELEDSALYLCASSPKTDNTEAFFGQGTRLTVV.

This chain connects TRBV18 to TRBJ2-7; TRBD2 aligns across 7 bases. Germline V gene data show CDR1 as KGHSH and CDR2 as LQKENI. Losses at the gene ends were 2 bases for V and 5 bases for J; bases not matched to a gene: 9. The CDR3 totals 15 residues. For the CDR3, the DNA is TGTGCCAGCTCACCAGGCGCGGGAGAAGGCCACGAGCAGTACTTC. It yields the protein CASSPGAGEGHEQYF.

This chain links TRBV19 with TRBJ1-1, with 9 nucleotides matching TRBD1. The CDR3 totals 15 residues. Germline V CDR1 and CDR2: LNHDA, SQIVND (reference sequence). V gave up 6 bases and J gave up 7 bases; unmatched junction bases: 12. The chain's CDR3 is CASSPGDRAQIEAFF. The CDR3 DNA reads TGTGCCAGTAGCCCCGGGGACAGGGCGCAGATTGAAGCTTTCTTT.

CDR3 sequence reads: CASSEGQVFQAKNIQYF. For the CDR3, the DNA is TGTGCCAGCAGTGAAGGACAGGTTTTCCAAGCCAAAAACATTCAGTACTTC. The chain recombines TRBV2 with TRBJ2-4; D may be TRBD1 (6 bases). This CDR3 contains 17 residues. V lost 1 base to trimming and J lost 0 bases, with 13 bases between them. Germline V CDR1 and CDR2: SNHLY, FYNNEI.

In its sample, this clone was seen once. V usage is TRBV3-1 (or the pseudogene TRBV3-2) and J usage is TRBJ2-5; no clear D. The CDR3 spans 15 residues. CDR1 is LGHDT, CDR2 YNNKEL, per germline (reference sequence). V was shortened by 1 base and J by 6 bases, with 15 bases between the two germline ends. This chain's CDR3 is CASSQVPRILKTQYF. In nucleotides, the CDR3 is TGTGCCAGCAGCCAAGTGCCCCGGATCTTGAAGACCCAGTACTTC.

The rearrangement joins TRBV3-1 (or the pseudogene TRBV3-2) to TRBJ2-7, with D perhaps matching TRBD1 (6 bases). CDR1 LGHDT and CDR2 YNNKEL come from the germline V gene (reference sequence). V lost 4 bases and J lost 7, with 11 bases in between. The CDR3 runs to 12 residues. CDR3 loop: CASSRRQAEQYF. The CDR3 DNA follows: TGTGCCAGCAGCCGTCGACAGGCTGAGCAGTACTTC.

This clone was seen only once. The gene calls are TRBV4-1 and TRBJ1-3; 8 bases fit TRBD1. The CDR3 sequence is 15 residues long. With V trimmed by 4 bases and J by 2 bases, 4 bases remained unmatched. Germline V lookup: CDR1 MGHRA, CDR2 YSYEKL. Here the CDR3 DNA reads TGCGCCAGCAGCCGGACAGGGTTGGCTGGAAACACCATATATTTT. Its translation: CASSRTGLAGNTIYF.

The chain combines TRBV3-1 (or the pseudogene TRBV3-2) with TRBJ1-1, with TRBD1 identical over 7 bases. Per germline, CDR1 LGHDT and CDR2 YNNKEL (reference sequence). The CDR3 has 15 residues. V dropped 4 bases and J dropped 5; count of bases not matched to a gene: 10. The CDR3 nucleotides are TGTGCCAGCAGCCCGACCCGACAGGGATTGACTGAAGCTTTCTTT. Amino acids: CASSPTRQGLTEAFF.

The V gene is TRBV27, the J gene TRBJ1-1, with D perhaps matching TRBD1 (6 bases). Germline-derived CDR1 and CDR2 are MNHEY and SMNVEV (reference sequence). Trimming stripped 1 base from V and 4 bases from J, with 13 bases between. This CDR3 has 15 amino acids. The CDR3 spells CASSLWGRGRTEAFF. Here the CDR3 DNA reads TGTGCCAGCAGTTTATGGGGCAGGGGACGCACTGAAGCTTTCTTT.

The chain combines TRBV5-5 with TRBJ1-6; a possible D gene is TRBD1 (6 bases). Germline-derived CDR1 and CDR2 are SGHKS and YYEKEE (reference sequence). Between the trimmed V and J ends, which lost 4 bases and 3 bases, there was a span of 14 bases. The CDR3 runs 16 residues. The CDR3 DNA reads TGTGCCAGCAGCGGTGTAGGGGGAGGCTATAATTCACCCCTCCACTTT. Amino acid sequence: CASSGVGGGYNSPLHF.

V is TRBV5-4 and J is TRBJ2-1; possibly TRBD2 for D (7 bases). Trimming took off 0 bases at V and 4 bases at J, with 14 bases between the two ends. The CDR3 contains 16 residues. Per the germline V gene, CDR1 is SGHNT and CDR2 is YYREEE (reference sequence). The CDR3 coding sequence is TGTGCCAGCAGCTTGGCTGCGGGGGCCGGATACAATGAGCAGTTCTTC. Its translation is CASSLAAGAGYNEQFF.

The chain joins TRBV12-5 to TRBJ1-3, with D unresolved. The germline V and J ends were trimmed by 5 bases and 2 bases, with 1 base remaining between them. Germline V gives CDR1 LGHNT, CDR2 FRNRAP. This CDR3 is 11 amino acids long. The CDR3 nucleotides are TGTGCTAGTGGTACTGGAAACACCATATATTTT. The encoded protein is CASGTGNTIYF.

The chain is built from TRBV13 and TRBJ2-1, with 8 nucleotides matching TRBD2. Germline assignment: CDR1 PRHDT and CDR2 FYEKMQ (reference sequence). The CDR3 contains 16 residues. Trimming at V came to 2 bases and at J to 1 base, leaving 4 bases not matched to a gene. The CDR3 DNA reads as TGTGCCAGCAGCTTAAGAACTAGCGGATCCTACAATGAGCAGTTCTTC. Encoded protein: CASSLRTSGSYNEQFF.

The DNA for the CDR3 is TGTGCCAGCAGTTACTCGCTCGACAGGGGTAACACTGAAGCTTTCTTT. As protein: CASSYSLDRGNTEAFF. The rearrangement joins TRBV6-5 to TRBJ1-1; 8 bases align to TRBD1. This CDR3 has 16 amino acids. The trim removed 0 bases at V and 2 bases at J, leaving 5 bases unmatched. The germline gives CDR1 MNHEY, CDR2 SVGAGI.

The gene calls are TRBV12-2 and TRBJ2-7; the table's D call, TRBD1, has no DNA check behind it. TRBV12-2 is marked as a pseudogene. The CDR3 sequence is 16 residues long. The CDR3 region has the DNA TGTGCAAGTCGCTTAATACAGGGTTGGTCAGGGATCGAGCAGTACTTC. Translated: CASRLIQGWSGIEQYF.

V is TRBV5-5 and J is TRBJ1-1; 7 nucleotides align to TRBD1. CDR3 size: 18 residues. Germline trimming cut 0 bases from V and 6 bases from J; bases unmatched to any gene: 17. Germline V gives CDR1 SGHKS, CDR2 YYEKEE (reference sequence). CDR3 coding DNA: TGTGCCAGCAGCTTGGGACAGGGCGGGGGTTACGGTATCGCTGAAGCTTTCTTT. This encodes CASSLGQGGGYGIAEAFF.

The CDR3 nucleotides are TGTGCCAGCAGTACCGGACAACGGGAGACAAAAAACATTCAGTACTTC. Protein product: CASSTGQRETKNIQYF. This chain connects TRBV6-2 or TRBV6-3 to TRBJ2-4; D perhaps matches TRBD2 (6 bases). Germline loops: CDR1 MNHEY, CDR2 SVGEGT. The CDR3 consists of 16 residues. Trimming cost V 5 bases and J 4 bases, with 18 bases left between them.

J is TRBJ1-5 and V is TRBV28; D possibly corresponds to TRBD1 (6 bases). The CDR3 has 15 residues. The V gene's germline CDR1 is MDHEN and CDR2 SYDVKM. The ends were cut back, 3 bases at V and 2 bases at J, with 11 bases in the middle. As DNA, the CDR3 is TGTGCCAGCAGTTTTAGGGGGGCAGGCAATCAGCCCCAGCATTTT. Its protein is CASSFRGAGNQPQHF.

V gene TRBV5-1 combines with J gene TRBJ1-5; tentatively, D is TRBD1 (6 bases). From germline, CDR1 is SGHRS and CDR2 YFSETQ. This CDR3 has 15 amino acids. V was shortened by 0 bases and J by 3 bases, with 10 bases between the two germline ends. CDR3 sequence reads: CASSLEGGTNQPQHF. CDR3 bases: TGCGCCAGCAGCTTGGAGGGGGGGACCAATCAGCCCCAGCATTTT.